Following are 22 T cell receptor beta chains from one sample sequenced in a study of STAT5B mutations in CD4+ large granular lymphocyte leukemia. The data were produced by immunoSEQ multiplex PCR, yet TCRdb's version contains in-frame clones alone and is incomplete. The sample lists tens of thousands of clones; roughly 76% were seen once. Source material: CD4+ T cells from blood buffy coats. These receptors were collected from a human donor in good health.

This chain links TRBV7-6 with TRBJ2-1; 9 nucleotides match TRBD2. Germline V CDR1 and CDR2: SGHVS, FNYEAQ. The CDR3 is 16 amino acids. J gave up 6 bases and V 5 bases, and 11 bases lay outside the gene matches. CDR3 in amino acids: CASSPGASGNLNEQFF. The CDR3 DNA sequence: TGTGCCAGCAGCCCTGGTGCTAGCGGGAATCTCAATGAGCAGTTCTTC.

This rearrangement joins TRBV4-3 to TRBJ2-7; 7 nucleotides align to TRBD2. From germline, CDR1 is LGHNA and CDR2 YSLEER. This CDR3 is built from 15 residues. Losses at the gene ends were 1 base for V and 4 bases for J; bases not matched to a gene: 7. The CDR3 DNA sequence: TGCGCCAGCAGCCAAGGGGTGGCGGGAGCGTACGAGCAGTACTTC. Amino acid sequence: CASSQGVAGAYEQYF.

This chain joins TRBV18 and TRBJ2-5; 11 bases agree with TRBD2. Germline CDR1 and CDR2: KGHSH and LQKENI. The trim removed 5 bases at V and 0 bases at J, leaving 2 bases unmatched. CDR3 length equals 15 residues. The CDR3, as DNA: TGTGCCAGCTCAACGACTAGCGGGGACCAAGAGACCCAGTACTTC. Translating it yields CASSTTSGDQETQYF.

The gene calls are TRBV11-2 and TRBJ2-7, with D perhaps TRBD1 or TRBD2 (6 bases each). The germline CDR1 and CDR2 sequences are SGHAT and FQNNGV. The CDR3 has 14 amino acids. Trimming shortened V by 5 bases and J by 3 bases, and 14 bases separated the two germline ends. The CDR3 nucleotides are TGTGCCAGCAGCCAACTACAGGGACTCTACGAGCAGTACTTC. Protein: CASSQLQGLYEQYF. Filled out from reference TRBV11-2 and TRBJ2-7, the complete variable domain reads EAGVAQSPRYKIIEKRQSVAFWCNPISGHATLYWYQQILGQGPKLLIQFQNNGVVDDSQLPKDRFSAERLKGVDSTLKIQPAKLEDSAVYLCASSQLQGLYEQYFGPGTRLTVT.

This clone was observed a few times. V usage is TRBV28 and J usage is TRBJ1-2; tentative D call: TRBD1 (5 bases). Per the germline V gene, CDR1 is MDHEN and CDR2 is SYDVKM. Trimming took off 5 bases at V and 4 bases at J, with 11 bases between the two ends. The CDR3 has 13 residues. Here the CDR3 reads CASSRDSPYGYTF. The CDR3, as DNA: TGTGCCAGCAGTCGAGACAGTCCCTATGGCTACACCTTC.

This clone appeared once. V gene TRBV5-4 combines with J gene TRBJ1-6; 7 nucleotides align to TRBD1. V lost 4 bases to trimming and J lost 8 bases; unmatched junction nucleotides: 6. Germline CDR1 SGHNT, CDR2 YYREEE (reference sequence). There are 14 residues in the CDR3. Written as DNA, the CDR3 is TGTGCCAGCAGCCCGGACAGGAGTTATTCACCCCTCCACTTT. Its translation is CASSPDRSYSPLHF. The whole variable domain, remainder taken from reference TRBV5-4 and TRBJ1-6, is ETGVTQSPTHLIKTRGQQVTLRCSSQSGHNTVSWYQQALGQGPQFIFQYYREEENGRGNFPPRFSGLQFPNYSSELNVNALELDDSALYLCASSPDRSYSPLHFGNGTRLTVT.

The table lists this clone with a few counts. The chain uses TRBV29-1 and TRBJ2-7, with 8 positions matching TRBD2. With 3 bases clipped from V and 6 bases from J, the junction kept 13 bases outside the gene matches. The CDR3 is 15 residues long. Per the germline V gene, CDR1 is SQVTM and CDR2 is ANQGSEA. The CDR3 DNA sequence: TGCAGCGTTGACCCAGCGGGAGTGCCGGGGGGCGAGCAGTACTTC. Its translation: CSVDPAGVPGGEQYF.

The chain couples TRBV6-1 to TRBJ1-3; 8 bases line up with TRBD1. In germline, CDR1 is MNHNS, CDR2 SASEGT. This CDR3 contains 14 residues. V was pared by 1 base and J by 7 bases, with 3 bases of the junction left unmatched. As DNA, the CDR3 is TGTGCCAGCAGTGAAGGGACAGGGAGGAACACCATATATTTT. Translating it yields CASSEGTGRNTIYF.

The V call is TRBV7-2, the J call TRBJ2-1; possibly TRBD1 for D (6 bases). The CDR3 consists of 14 residues. V was trimmed by 1 base and J by 9 bases, leaving 13 bases between them. Germline V gene sequence: CDR1 SGHTA, CDR2 FQGNSA. Here the CDR3 DNA reads TGTGCCAGCAGCTTAGGGCTGGGGGCGACTGAGCAGTTCTTC. Protein sequence: CASSLGLGATEQFF.

The chain couples TRBV4-3 to TRBJ2-3; a possible D gene is TRBD2 (5 bases). The V end was cut by 5 bases, the J end by 2 bases, with 17 bases between. Germline CDR1 and CDR2: LGHNA and YSLEER. CDR3 length: 16 residues. The DNA for the CDR3 is TGCGCCAGCAGCAGAGACGCGGGCCAAGTCACAGATACGCAGTATTTT. Its translation is CASSRDAGQVTDTQYF.

The chain couples TRBV5-6 to TRBJ1-1; D might be TRBD1 (6 bases). The V and J ends lost 5 bases and 1 base respectively, with 18 bases between them. The CDR3 has 16 residues. Germline CDR1 reads SGHDT; CDR2 reads YYEEEE. CDR3 amino acids: CASRGGNTVKNTEAFF. The CDR3 nucleotides are TGTGCCAGCAGAGGGGGGAATACCGTTAAGAACACTGAAGCTTTCTTT.

The gene calls are TRBV18 and TRBJ2-7; 9 bases fit TRBD1. CDR1 and CDR2 from the germline V gene are KGHSH and LQKENI. V gave up 3 bases and J gave up 7 bases; unmatched junction bases: 7. The length of the CDR3 is 14 residues. Here the CDR3 reads CASSPGTGRGEQYF. CDR3 sequence (DNA): TGTGCCAGCTCACCTGGGACAGGGAGGGGGGAGCAGTACTTC.

This sequence joins TRBV2 and TRBJ1-1; 7 bases match TRBD1. The J segment lost 1 base and the V segment lost 1 base, leaving 3 bases of the junction unmatched. CDR3 length: 15 amino acids. Germline-derived CDR1 and CDR2 are SNHLY and FYNNEI. CDR3 bases: TGTGCCAGCAGTGAAGAGGCAGGGGGGAACACTGAAGCTTTCTTT. Protein sequence: CASSEEAGGNTEAFF.

The chain recombines TRBV6-4 with TRBJ2-1; maybe TRBD1 (5 bases). The CDR3 has 15 amino acids. Germline loops: CDR1 MRHNA, CDR2 SNTAGT. Trimming stripped 4 bases from V and 3 bases from J, with 13 bases between. Here the CDR3 DNA reads TGTGCCAGCAGTGTAAGTCAGGGAAGCTACAATGAGCAGTTCTTC. Its protein product is CASSVSQGSYNEQFF.

V is TRBV5-6 and J is TRBJ2-3; TRBD2 matches at 9 bases. Unmatched junction bases numbered 10, after V lost 0 bases and J lost 8 bases. The CDR3 extends over 16 amino acids. Germline V gene sequence: CDR1 SGHDT, CDR2 YYEEEE. In DNA form, the CDR3 reads TGTGCCAGCAGCTTGGCCCCTAGCGGGGCGTTAGGTACGCAGTATTTT. This sequence encodes CASSLAPSGALGTQYF.

This clone was observed a handful of times. The chain joins TRBV9 to TRBJ2-6; D not certain. V was cut by 0 bases and J by 4 bases, with 8 bases left in between. The CDR3 sequence is 15 residues long. Germline CDR1 and CDR2: SGDLS and YYNGEE. CDR3 nucleotide sequence: TGTGCCAGCAGCGTAGATTTGTCCGGGGCCAACGTCCTGACTTTC. Translation: CASSVDLSGANVLTF.

This sequence joins TRBV5-6 and TRBJ1-2, with 9 bases that match TRBD1. Per the germline V gene, CDR1 is SGHDT and CDR2 is YYEEEE. The CDR3 runs 15 residues. J was trimmed by 8 bases and V by 3 bases; bases with no gene match: 11. The CDR3 coding sequence is TGTGCCAGCAGCTGGACCCGGGACAGGGATTACGGCTACACCTTC. It codes for CASSWTRDRDYGYTF.

V usage is TRBV6-5 and J usage is TRBJ2-7; D ambiguous. With 2 bases removed from V and 2 bases from J, the gap between germline ends came to 7 bases. The CDR3 contains 13 residues. The germline V gene has CDR1 MNHEY and CDR2 SVGAGI. The CDR3 reads CASSYNGPYEQYF. The CDR3 bases are TGTGCCAGCAGTTACAACGGCCCCTACGAGCAGTACTTC.

The chain uses TRBV9 and TRBJ2-2; tentative D call: TRBD2 (7 bases). Germline CDR1 SGDLS, CDR2 YYNGEE. This CDR3 has 16 residues. V was trimmed by 0 bases and J by 6 bases, leaving 15 bases between them. The CDR3 DNA reads TGTGCCAGCAGCGTAGGTTCGGGGGGCTTTTCCGGGGAGCTGTTTTTT. This translates into CASSVGSGGFSGELFF.

The rearrangement joins TRBV23-1 to TRBJ2-7, with 14 bases that match TRBD2. TRBV23-1 falls under the ORF class, with uncertain function. The CDR3 has 17 amino acids. The J segment lost 6 bases and the V segment lost 0 bases, leaving 7 bases of the junction unmatched. CDR3 sequence: CASSQSGGTSGSGEQYF. CDR3 coding DNA: TGCGCCAGCAGTCAATCGGGAGGGACTAGCGGGAGTGGCGAGCAGTACTTC.

The chain couples TRBV28 to TRBJ2-1, with 12 bases aligning to TRBD1. Germline V gene sequence: CDR1 MDHEN, CDR2 SYDVKM. The ends lost 6 bases at V and 6 bases at J; junction bases unmatched: 12. The CDR3 is 17 amino acids. The CDR3 nucleotides are TGTGCCAGCAGCGCCCCCGGGACAGGGGGCTGGGGCAATGAGCAGTTCTTC. This codes for CASSAPGTGGWGNEQFF.

This chain connects TRBV5-1 to TRBJ1-1, with 8 bases aligning to TRBD1. The germline V gene has CDR1 SGHRS and CDR2 YFSETQ. The CDR3 has 15 residues. V trimming: 4 bases; J trimming: 0 bases; junction bases outside the gene matches: 5. CDR3 region: CASSRDRLLNTEAFF. CDR3 nucleotide sequence: TGCGCCAGCAGCAGGGACAGGCTATTGAACACTGAAGCTTTCTTT.